This record concerns one T cell receptor beta chain sequence. Antigen specificity is unknown. These data belong to a study of blood T cells in healthy people across ages. Study details: Roughly one uniquely barcoded beta molecule per two T cells was captured. Notes on the study in general: Samples with more naive T cells showed higher observed beta diversity.

Combining a sample-barcoded 5' primer with a J-beta primer mix, a second PCR ran for 7 to 11 cycles. Each sample yielded at least 2.5 million CDR3-containing paired-end reads. TCRdb fed the 5' RACE reads into MiXCR, producing one record per CDR3 protein. The data hold some 1.4 million distinct CDR3 sequences, with about 40% observed a single time. RNA extraction gave at least 5.5 micrograms of total RNA per sample. The V end was cut by 2 bases, the J end by 6 bases, with 20 bases between. The CDR3 loop spans 17 amino acids. The germline gives CDR1 MNHNY, CDR2 SVGAGI (reference sequence). The origin of this receptor is a young woman in good health. The rearrangement joins TRBV6-6 to TRBJ2-1; perhaps TRBD2 as D (6 bases). Sequencing input: blood. The CDR3 bases are TGTGCCAGCAGTTACACTTCAGGAGGGAGTAAACCCAATGAGCAGTTCTTC. Its translation is CASSYTSGGSKPNEQFF.